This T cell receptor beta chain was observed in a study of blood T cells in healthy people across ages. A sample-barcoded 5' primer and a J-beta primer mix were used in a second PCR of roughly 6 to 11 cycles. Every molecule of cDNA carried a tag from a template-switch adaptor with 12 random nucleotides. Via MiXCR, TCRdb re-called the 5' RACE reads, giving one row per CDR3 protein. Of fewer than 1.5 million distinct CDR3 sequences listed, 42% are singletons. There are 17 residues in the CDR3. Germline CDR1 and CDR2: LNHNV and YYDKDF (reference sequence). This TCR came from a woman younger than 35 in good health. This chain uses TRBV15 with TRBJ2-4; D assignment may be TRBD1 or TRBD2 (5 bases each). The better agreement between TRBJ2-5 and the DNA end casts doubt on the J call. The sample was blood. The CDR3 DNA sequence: TGTGCCACCAGCAGAGGGCGGACCTGGCAGGGAGTAGTGACCCAGTACTTC. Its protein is CATSRGRTWQGVVTQYF.